This TCR beta chain was observed in a study of Ad26.COV2.S vaccination and SARS-CoV-2 variants. The data were produced by immunoSEQ multiplex PCR, yet TCRdb's version contains in-frame clones alone and is incomplete. The sample lists approximately 450,000 clones, roughly 90% seen once, with less than 15% in the top ten. Treatment: over 15 received Ad26.COV2.S at low or high dose, single or two shots; several received placebo; per-sample allocation not given. On day 63 after the first injection, vaccine and placebo recipients gave samples. V dropped 10 bases and J dropped 0 bases, with 22 bases sitting between them. The CDR3 covers 16 residues. Germline CDR1 ENHRY, CDR2 SYGVKD.

The clonotype comes from a person between 18 and 60 years old who received the Ad26.COV2.S COVID-19 vaccine or a placebo. The sample here was peripheral blood, taken in a trial of Ad26.COV2.S vaccine versus placebo. The chain combines TRBV10-3 with TRBJ2-7; the D gene is possibly TRBD2 (6 bases). The CDR3: CASAPLGAGPSYEQYF. DNA for the CDR3: TGTGCCAGCGCCCCTCTTGGTGCGGGGCCCTCCTACGAGCAGTACTTC.